The 30 T cell receptor beta chains reported below all come from one sample, sequenced in a study of human T cells and chemical hapten exposure. The time point denotes: patch test 2, 6 weeks after DPC sensitization. Noted treatment: therapeutic diphenylcyclopropenone sensitization with weekly scalp DPC. TCRdb fed the RACE reads into MiXCR, producing one record per CDR3 protein. The repertoire holds approximately 87,000 distinct CDR3 sequences, with approximately 10% as singletons. The sequenced sample was whole blood, obtained in connection with sensitization to the hapten diphenylcyclopropenone (DPC). These receptors came from a woman between 40 and 50 years old with alopecia areata. Some clones in this sample may be carry-over from other donors' samples.

This clonotype occurred many times. The chain combines TRBV9 with TRBJ1-3, with TRBD1 identical over 10 bases. This CDR3 spans 17 amino acids. Trimming at V came to 0 bases and at J to 1 base, leaving 4 bases not matched to a gene. Germline V gives CDR1 SGDLS, CDR2 YYNGEE. This CDR3 is CASSVATGQGSGNTIYF. The CDR3 bases are TGTGCCAGCAGCGTAGCTACGGGACAGGGGTCTGGAAACACCATATATTTT.

This clonotype was picked up a small number of times. The V gene is TRBV27, the J gene TRBJ1-2; D might be TRBD1 (6 bases). The germline CDR1 and CDR2 sequences are MNHEY and SMNVEV (reference sequence). Trimming left V 5 bases short and J 4 bases short, with 11 bases between. The CDR3 is made up of 13 amino acids. This CDR3 is CASSGTPTYGYTF. The DNA of the CDR3 is TGTGCCAGCAGTGGGACACCCACCTATGGCTACACCTTC.

This clonotype was observed at least ten times. The V and J genes are TRBV7-3 and TRBJ2-2; D call uncertain. CDR3 length equals 12 residues. Germline V gene data show CDR1 as SGHTA and CDR2 as FQGTGA. Trimming took 6 bases from V and 6 from J, leaving 8 bases between them. The CDR3 reads CASSQTAGELFF. CDR3 nucleotides: TGTGCCAGCAGTCAGACGGCCGGGGAGCTGTTTTTT. The complete variable domain, with remaining parts taken from reference TRBV7-3 and TRBJ2-2, reads GAGVSQTPSNKVTEKGKYVELRCDPISGHTALYWYRQSLGQGPEFLIYFQGTGAADDSGLPNDRFFAVRPEGSVSTLKIQRTERGDSAVYLCASSQTAGELFFGEGSRLTVL.

This clonotype has just a few counts. The chain joins TRBV28 to TRBJ2-3; 8 bases agree with TRBD1. The V gene end was trimmed by 5 bases and the J gene end by 4 bases; junction bases not matched to a gene: 2. The germline CDR1 and CDR2 sequences are MDHEN and SYDVKM. The CDR3 consists of 13 residues. The CDR3 is CASSVTGADTQYF. CDR3 nucleotides: TGTGCCAGCAGTGTGACAGGGGCAGATACGCAGTATTTT.

This sequence joins TRBV3-1 and TRBJ1-1, with a weak D call TRBD1 (5 bases). The CDR3 consists of 13 residues. The V end was cut by 6 bases, the J end by 10 bases, with 18 bases between. Germline CDR1 LGHDT, CDR2 YNNKEL (reference sequence). CDR3 protein: CASRSGATGGAFF. The CDR3 DNA sequence: TGTGCCAGCAGGTCTGGGGCGACGGGGGGAGCTTTCTTT.

This clonotype was seen a handful of times. The chain uses TRBV6-4 and TRBJ2-1, with TRBD1 identical over 8 bases. V shed 3 bases, J shed 0 bases, and the junction held 1 base outside the gene matches. The CDR3 totals 15 residues. Germline assignment: CDR1 MRHNA and CDR2 SNTAGT. CDR3 protein: CASSETGGSYNEQFF. In nucleotides, the CDR3 is TGTGCCAGCAGTGAAACAGGGGGCTCCTACAATGAGCAGTTCTTC.

This clonotype was detected only a few times. The limits of the CDR3 on the DNA are not certain, so only TCRdb's listed CDR3 is given. The J gene is TRBJ1-4, the V gene TRBV23-1. TRBV23-1 is an ORF; its function is uncertain. Including both end residues, the CDR3 is 15 amino acids long. This chain's CDR3 is CASSTSRRLMKNCFF.

In its sample, this clonotype was seen many times. The chain has TRBV7-3 and TRBJ2-2; D remains ambiguous. V was cut by 0 bases and J by 0 bases, with 5 bases left in between. This CDR3 region has 15 residues. Germline values: CDR1 SGHTA, CDR2 FQGTGA. This CDR3 is CASSLTGSNTGELFF. The CDR3 bases are TGTGCCAGCAGCTTAACCGGCTCGAACACCGGGGAGCTGTTTTTT.

This clonotype has a count of ten or more. The chain combines TRBV20-1 with TRBJ1-2; D is possibly TRBD1 (5 bases). The CDR3 consists of 14 residues. V was clipped by 1 base and J by 6 bases, with 15 bases between them. Germline-derived CDR1 and CDR2 are DFQATT and SNEGSKA (reference sequence). CDR3 sequence: CSARVPGGVDGYTF. For the CDR3, the DNA is TGCAGTGCTAGAGTCCCGGGGGGGGTCGATGGCTACACCTTC.

This clonotype was seen at least ten times. The chain recombines TRBV12-3 or TRBV12-4 with TRBJ2-1; D might be TRBD2 (6 bases). Trimming removed 6 bases at V and 5 bases at J, with 14 bases between. CDR3 length: 14 amino acids. The CDR3 loop is CASSLRRRDNEQFF. Here the CDR3 DNA reads TGTGCCAGCAGCCTAAGGCGGAGGGACAATGAGCAGTTCTTC.

This rearrangement joins TRBV19 to TRBJ2-7; 12 bases align to TRBD1. J was trimmed by 2 bases and V by 7 bases; bases with no gene match: 3. Germline assignment: CDR1 LNHDA and CDR2 SQIVND (reference sequence). The CDR3 has 14 amino acids. CDR3 nucleotide sequence: TGTGCCAGTAAGGGACAGGGGGCCACCTACGAGCAGTACTTC. Its protein product is CASKGQGATYEQYF.

This chain connects TRBV20-1 to TRBJ2-2; perhaps TRBD1 as D (6 bases). Trimming stripped 3 bases from V and 4 bases from J, with 9 bases between. Per the germline V gene, CDR1 is DFQATT and CDR2 is SNEGSKA (reference sequence). The CDR3 totals 13 residues. CDR3 protein: CSARDSFTGELFF. The CDR3, as DNA: TGCAGTGCTAGGGACAGTTTCACCGGGGAGCTGTTTTTT.

This clonotype occurred many times. V usage is TRBV28 and J usage is TRBJ1-5; D is possibly TRBD1 (5 bases). Germline V lookup: CDR1 MDHEN, CDR2 SYDVKM. The CDR3 covers 14 residues. Trimming left V 6 bases short and J 7 bases short, with 16 bases between. The CDR3 region has the DNA TGTGCCAGCAGCTCCTCGACGGGGACCCAGCCCCAGCATTTT. Amino acids: CASSSSTGTQPQHF.

V usage is TRBV11-2 and J usage is TRBJ2-7; 8 bases map to TRBD2. CDR1 is SGHAT and CDR2 is FQNNGV in the germline V gene. The CDR3 extends over 14 amino acids. Germline trimming cut 5 bases from V and 6 bases from J; bases unmatched to any gene: 9. DNA for the CDR3: TGTGCCAGCAGCCGAAGCGGGAGATTTGGCGAGCAGTACTTC. Translation: CASSRSGRFGEQYF.

In this sample, this clonotype turned up a few times. This chain uses TRBV29-1 with TRBJ1-1, with 7 bases lining up with TRBD1. Germline lookup yields CDR1 SQVTM and CDR2 ANQGSEA. With V trimmed by 3 bases and J by 4 bases, 2 bases remained unmatched. The CDR3 is 12 residues long. The CDR3 DNA is TGCAGCGTTGATCAGGGGGGCACTGAAGCTTTCTTT. This gives the protein CSVDQGGTEAFF.

This clonotype came up a few times. V gene TRBV10-3 combines with J gene TRBJ2-3; TRBD2 agrees at 14 bases. CDR1 is ENHRY, CDR2 SYGVKD, per germline. Trimming at V came to 3 bases and at J to 4 bases, leaving 9 bases not matched to a gene. CDR3 length equals 18 residues. CDR3 DNA: TGTGCCATCAGTGAACGAGGGGGACTAGCGGGAGAGGCAGATACGCAGTATTTT. Protein: CAISERGGLAGEADTQYF.

The chain couples TRBV7-3 to TRBJ2-2; D possibly corresponds to TRBD2 (5 bases). V lost 4 bases, J lost 6 bases, and 9 bases lay in between. Germline loops: CDR1 SGHTA, CDR2 FQGTGA. This CDR3 has 13 amino acids. The CDR3 DNA sequence: TGTGCCAGCAGCTATGGGAGCGCCGGGGAGCTGTTTTTT. Protein product: CASSYGSAGELFF.

This clonotype occurred a few times. The rearrangement uses TRBV27 and TRBJ1-1, with TRBD1 matching 11 bases. This CDR3 comprises 13 residues. V was clipped by 3 bases and J by 7 bases; unmatched bases: 1. CDR1 is MNHEY and CDR2 is SMNVEV in the germline V gene (reference sequence). This CDR3 is CASSFGTGGEAFF. DNA of the CDR3: TGTGCCAGCAGTTTCGGGACAGGGGGTGAAGCTTTCTTT.

This clonotype was observed a few times. The chain employs TRBV5-1 and TRBJ2-2; D is unresolved. The CDR3 consists of 11 residues. V lost 1 base, J lost 6 bases, and 1 base lay in between. Germline CDR1 SGHRS, CDR2 YFSETQ. Here the CDR3 reads CASSLPGELFF. The CDR3 bases are TGCGCCAGCAGCTTGCCCGGGGAGCTGTTTTTT.

This clonotype was detected only a few times. This chain uses TRBV28 with TRBJ2-7; a weak D match, TRBD1 (5 bases). This CDR3 region has 13 residues. V was shortened by 8 bases and J by 4 bases, with 15 bases between the two germline ends. Germline V gives CDR1 MDHEN, CDR2 SYDVKM. CDR3 sequence reads: CASGTSRQYEQYF. In DNA form, the CDR3 reads TGTGCCAGCGGAACCTCCCGACAGTACGAGCAGTACTTC.

This clonotype was found many times. The CDR3 is CASSSWVQGGDGYTF. CDR3 bases: TGTGCCAGCAGTTCGTGGGTACAGGGAGGTGATGGCTACACCTTC. The chain carries TRBV12-3 or TRBV12-4 and TRBJ1-2; D may be TRBD1 (6 bases). The ends were cut back, 4 bases at V and 6 bases at J, with 18 bases in the middle. The length of the CDR3 is 15 residues.

The chain links TRBV24-1 to TRBJ1-3; D is unresolved. Trimming left V 3 bases short and J 7 bases short, with 3 bases between. In germline, CDR1 is KGHDR, CDR2 SFDVKD. CDR3 length equals 11 residues. The CDR3 nucleotides read TGTGCCACCAGTGATGTCAACACCATATATTTT. Amino acid sequence: CATSDVNTIYF.

This clonotype showed up many times. The genes are TRBV24-1 and TRBJ2-1, with D perhaps matching TRBD2 (5 bases). In germline, CDR1 is KGHDR, CDR2 SFDVKD. The germline V and J ends were trimmed by 4 bases and 1 base, with 10 bases remaining between them. This CDR3 region has 15 residues. The CDR3: CATSDRAGSYNEQFF. The DNA of the CDR3 is TGTGCCACCAGTGACCGCGCGGGTTCCTACAATGAGCAGTTCTTC.

This sequence joins TRBV6-2 or TRBV6-3 and TRBJ2-6; possible D gene TRBD2, 6 bases. Germline-derived CDR1 and CDR2 are MNHEY and SVGEGT. The CDR3 runs 14 residues. Trimming shortened V by 5 bases and J by 13 bases, and 18 bases separated the two germline ends. The CDR3 spells CASSVYGGNGVLTF. The DNA for the CDR3 is TGTGCCAGCAGTGTATACGGGGGAAATGGGGTCCTGACTTTC.

This clonotype was observed many times. The rearrangement links TRBV28 to TRBJ2-7, with D hard to call. In germline, CDR1 is MDHEN, CDR2 SYDVKM. The CDR3 totals 13 residues. V dropped 3 bases and J dropped 3 bases, with 9 bases sitting between them. The CDR3 coding sequence is TGTGCCAGCAGTTTCGGCAGCTACTACGAGCAGTACTTC. Its translation: CASSFGSYYEQYF. The full variable domain, rest sourced from reference TRBV28 and TRBJ2-7, is DVKVTQSSRYLVKRTGEKVFLECVQDMDHENMFWYRQDPGLGLRLIYFSYDVKMKEKGDIPEGYSVSREKKERFSLILESASTNQTSMYLCASSFGSYYEQYFGPGTRLTVT.

This clonotype has just a few counts. This rearrangement joins TRBV12-3 or TRBV12-4 to TRBJ1-2; the match to TRBD1 covers 8 bases. Trimming at V came to 7 bases and at J to 8 bases, leaving 6 bases not matched to a gene. The CDR3 consists of 12 residues. This CDR3 is CASTLAGGGYTF. DNA for the CDR3: TGTGCCAGCACCCTCGCAGGGGGCGGCTACACCTTC.

The chain links TRBV5-1 to TRBJ1-2, with unresolved D. The CDR3 has 13 residues. Per germline, CDR1 SGHRS and CDR2 YFSETQ. Trimming shortened V by 4 bases and J by 0 bases, and 7 bases separated the two germline ends. CDR3 coding DNA: TGCGCCAGCAGCCCGGCGTCTAACTATGGCTACACCTTC. Translating it yields CASSPASNYGYTF.

The chain couples TRBV11-3 to TRBJ2-5, with TRBD1 identical over 7 bases. Germline CDR1 is SGHNT and CDR2 is YENEEA. This CDR3 is built from 13 residues. Unmatched junction bases numbered 10, after V lost 8 bases and J lost 7 bases. This chain's CDR3 is CASSRGQRGTQYF. CDR3 bases: TGTGCCAGCTCCAGGGGACAGAGGGGGACCCAGTACTTC. Supplemented by reference TRBV11-3 and TRBJ2-5, the full variable domain reads EAGVVQSPRYKIIEKKQPVAFWCNPISGHNTLYWYLQNLGQGPELLIRYENEEAVDDSQLPKDRFSAERLKGVDSTLKIQPAELGDSAVYLCASSRGQRGTQYFGPGTRLLVL.

The sample holds many counts of this clonotype. V is TRBV4-3 and J is TRBJ1-2, with no clear D. Germline CDR1 LGHNA, CDR2 YSLEER. The length of the CDR3 is 14 residues. Trimming removed 0 bases at V and 2 bases at J, with 7 bases between. The DNA for the CDR3 is TGCGCCAGCAGCCAAGAGCGGCTAAACTATGGCTACACCTTC. Its protein is CASSQERLNYGYTF.

This clonotype came up a few times. The chain is built from TRBV3-1 and TRBJ2-7; possibly TRBD2 for D (6 bases). Deletions cut 6 bases from V and 6 bases from J, with 12 bases between. The CDR3 has 12 amino acids. In germline, CDR1 is LGHDT, CDR2 YNNKEL (reference sequence). The CDR3, as DNA: TGTGCCAGCAGTGCCGGGGGTTTCGAGCAGTACTTC. Protein: CASSAGGFEQYF.